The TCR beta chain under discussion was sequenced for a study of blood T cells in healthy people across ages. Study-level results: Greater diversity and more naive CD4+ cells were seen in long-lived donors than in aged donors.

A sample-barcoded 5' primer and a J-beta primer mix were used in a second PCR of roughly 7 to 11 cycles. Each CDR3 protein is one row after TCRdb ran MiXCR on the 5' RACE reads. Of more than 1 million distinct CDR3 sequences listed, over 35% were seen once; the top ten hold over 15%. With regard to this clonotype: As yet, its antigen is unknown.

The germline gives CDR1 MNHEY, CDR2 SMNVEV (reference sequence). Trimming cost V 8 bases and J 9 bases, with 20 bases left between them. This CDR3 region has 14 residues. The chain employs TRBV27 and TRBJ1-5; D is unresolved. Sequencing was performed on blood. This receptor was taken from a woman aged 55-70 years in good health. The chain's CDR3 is CASRLGTGLLPQHF. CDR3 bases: TGTGCCAGCCGATTGGGTACTGGGTTATTGCCCCAGCATTTT.